One and the same sample provided the 21 T cell receptor beta chains below, sequenced in a study of control samples from healthy donors and cancer patients. Libraries were prepared by immunoSEQ multiplex PCR; TCRdb keeps only in-frame clonotypes and omits some of them. The sample records 120,000 or so clones, approximately 87% being singletons. The sample comprised blood. These receptors originate from a young man in good health.

The chain recombines TRBV14 with TRBJ1-2, with D possibly being TRBD1 (5 bases). CDR1 and CDR2 (germline): SGHDN, FVKESK. The CDR3 sequence is 15 residues long. The V end was cut by 4 bases, the J end by 5 bases, with 17 bases between. CDR3 DNA: TGTGCCAGCAGCCGGACAAGACTCTCAACGTATGGCTACACCTTC. Translated: CASSRTRLSTYGYTF.

The V and J genes are TRBV12-3 or TRBV12-4 and TRBJ1-2; TRBD1 aligns across 8 bases. This CDR3 region has 13 residues. Losses at the gene ends were 3 bases for V and 5 bases for J; bases not matched to a gene: 2. The CDR3 loop is CASSLNRGYGYTF. CDR3 sequence (DNA): TGTGCCAGCAGTTTGAACAGGGGGTATGGCTACACCTTC.

V is TRBV6-6 and J is TRBJ1-1; D is possibly TRBD1 (6 bases). Trimming took 7 bases from V and 8 from J, leaving 17 bases between them. CDR3 length: 13 amino acids. Germline values: CDR1 MNHNY, CDR2 SVGAGI (reference sequence). CDR3 in DNA: TGTGCCAGCAACTCTAGGACAGTCAGGGAAGCTTTCTTT. Protein sequence: CASNSRTVREAFF.

J is TRBJ1-1 and V is TRBV5-1; D is undetermined. Germline assignment: CDR1 SGHRS and CDR2 YFSETQ. This CDR3 has 14 amino acids. V was pared by 4 bases and J by 2 bases, with 12 bases between. For the CDR3, the DNA is TGCGCCAGCAGCCCTACCACAGTTAACACTGAAGCTTTCTTT. It codes for CASSPTTVNTEAFF.

The chain combines TRBV9 with TRBJ2-3, with 12 bases fitting TRBD2. V gave up 3 bases and J gave up 0 bases; unmatched junction bases: 8. CDR3 length: 18 residues. CDR1 SGDLS and CDR2 YYNGEE come from the germline V gene. DNA for the CDR3: TGTGCCAGCAGCGGGCCGTCAGGACTAGCGGGGAGCACAGATACGCAGTATTTT. Translated: CASSGPSGLAGSTDTQYF.

The chain combines TRBV19 with TRBJ1-5; no definite D call. Trimming left V 3 bases short and J 9 bases short, with 6 bases between. The CDR3 covers 11 residues. The V gene's germline CDR1 is LNHDA and CDR2 SQIVND (reference sequence). As DNA, the CDR3 is TGTGCCAGTAGTATGGCGGGGCCCCAGCATTTT. Translation gives CASSMAGPQHF.

The chain combines TRBV6-2 or TRBV6-3 with TRBJ1-5; TRBD1 might be the D (5 bases). The CDR3 runs 16 residues. V lost 0 bases, J lost 7 bases, and 16 bases lay in between. Germline V gene data show CDR1 as MNHEY and CDR2 as SVGEGT. The CDR3 DNA sequence: TGTGCCAGCAGTTACTCGCTTGGAGAGGGGCAACAGCCCCAGCATTTT. It translates to CASSYSLGEGQQPQHF.

The chain is built from TRBV28 and TRBJ1-2; 7 nucleotides match TRBD1. V lost 5 bases and J lost 4; bases outside the gene matches: 4. This CDR3 comprises 13 residues. The germline V gene encodes CDR1 MDHEN and CDR2 SYDVKM. The CDR3 here is CASSRDSPYGYTF. The CDR3, as DNA: TGTGCCAGCAGTCGGGACAGCCCCTATGGCTACACCTTC.

The rearrangement uses TRBV3-1 (or the pseudogene TRBV3-2) and TRBJ1-2; possible D gene TRBD1, 5 bases. From germline, CDR1 is LGHDT and CDR2 YNNKEL (reference sequence). This CDR3 is 13 amino acids long. Trimming left V 1 base short and J 5 bases short, with 8 bases between. The CDR3 sequence: CASSQVGTYGYTF. The CDR3 DNA reads TGTGCCAGCAGCCAAGTGGGGACTTATGGCTACACCTTC.

Notes on this clone: Other DNA sequences in the same sample also yield this CDR3. The chain combines TRBV30 with TRBJ1-3; D gene ambiguous. The CDR3 sequence is 14 residues long. V lost 2 bases and J 1 base, leaving 9 bases between the germline ends. CDR1 GTSNPN and CDR2 SVGIG come from the germline V gene (reference sequence). The CDR3 is CAWSWGGSGNTIYF. The CDR3 DNA follows: TGTGCCTGGAGTTGGGGAGGATCTGGAAACACCATATATTTT.

The CDR3 DNA reads TGTGCCAGCACCACCTTGGGTGGAAACACCATATATTTT. As protein: CASTTLGGNTIYF. This chain links TRBV12-3 or TRBV12-4 with TRBJ1-3; no firm D call. Trimming shortened V by 7 bases and J by 3 bases, and 10 bases separated the two germline ends. There are 13 residues in the CDR3.

The gene calls are TRBV11-2 and TRBJ2-1; D gene unclear. The germline CDR1 and CDR2 sequences are SGHAT and FQNNGV. V lost 0 bases to trimming and J lost 6 bases, with 6 bases between them. The CDR3 contains 13 residues. The CDR3 coding sequence is TGTGCCAGCAGCTTAGAATCCAGCAATGAGCAGTTCTTC. It is translated as CASSLESSNEQFF.

The J gene is TRBJ2-5, the V gene TRBV11-2; 8 nucleotides line up with TRBD1. The CDR3 loop spans 13 amino acids. In germline, CDR1 is SGHAT, CDR2 FQNNGV. The V gene end was trimmed by 6 bases and the J gene end by 4 bases; junction bases not matched to a gene: 4. The CDR3 coding sequence is TGTGCCAGCAGGCCTACAGGGGGAGAGACCCAGTACTTC. Amino acid sequence: CASRPTGGETQYF.

This clone was seen only once. The chain joins TRBV18 to TRBJ2-7, with D possibly being TRBD2 (6 bases). CDR3 length equals 19 residues. In germline, CDR1 is KGHSH, CDR2 LQKENI. Trimming took 2 bases from V and 0 from J, leaving 23 bases between them. This CDR3 reads CASSPRRGGGSPSSYEQYF. CDR3 nucleotides: TGTGCCAGCTCACCAAGGAGGGGAGGAGGGTCCCCGAGCTCCTACGAGCAGTACTTC.

The J gene is TRBJ2-6, the V gene TRBV5-1; D is ambiguous. This CDR3 comprises 16 residues. Germline CDR1 SGHRS, CDR2 YFSETQ. V dropped 4 bases and J dropped 4 bases, with 15 bases sitting between them. The CDR3 sequence: CASSASSLLGANVLTF. CDR3 sequence (DNA): TGCGCCAGCAGCGCTTCCAGTCTGCTGGGGGCCAACGTCCTGACTTTC.

V is TRBV6-5 and J is TRBJ2-3; D gene unclear. Trimming removed 2 bases at V and 0 bases at J, with 9 bases between. There are 15 residues in the CDR3. Germline loops: CDR1 MNHEY, CDR2 SVGAGI. The CDR3, as DNA: TGTGCCAGCAGTTACCAGACGACTAGCACAGATACGCAGTATTTT. Its protein product is CASSYQTTSTDTQYF.

This clone was recorded only once. The chain links TRBV3-1 (or the pseudogene TRBV3-2) to TRBJ1-5, with 7 bases that match TRBD1. From germline, CDR1 is LGHDT and CDR2 YNNKEL (reference sequence). Germline trimming cut 6 bases from V and 7 bases from J; bases unmatched to any gene: 6. The CDR3 length is 13 residues. CDR3 nucleotides: TGTGCCAGCAGTCAGGGGGTACGGCAGCCCCAGCATTTT. Amino acids: CASSQGVRQPQHF.

This chain connects TRBV5-6 to TRBJ1-2; D call uncertain. Germline V CDR1 and CDR2: SGHDT, YYEEEE. Between the trimmed V and J ends, which lost 2 bases and 3 bases, there was a span of 8 bases. This CDR3 comprises 13 residues. This CDR3 is CASSFGGYYGYTF. The CDR3 DNA sequence: TGTGCCAGCAGCTTCGGCGGGTACTATGGCTACACCTTC.

V gene TRBV5-1 combines with J gene TRBJ2-6; D is perhaps TRBD2 (5 bases). The CDR3 length is 15 residues. CDR1 is SGHRS and CDR2 is YFSETQ in the germline V gene. Between the trimmed V and J ends, which lost 2 bases and 2 bases, there was a span of 8 bases. The CDR3 coding sequence is TGCGCCAGCAGCTTTGGAGCGGCTGGGGCCAACGTCCTGACTTTC. This gives the protein CASSFGAAGANVLTF.

This chain connects TRBV5-6 to TRBJ2-1; a possible D gene is TRBD2 (5 bases). This CDR3 comprises 14 residues. The germline V gene encodes CDR1 SGHDT and CDR2 YYEEEE. Trimming shortened V by 6 bases and J by 4 bases, and 14 bases separated the two germline ends. For the CDR3, the DNA is TGTGCCAGCACCCTGGGGAGTCCATACAATGAGCAGTTCTTC. Protein sequence: CASTLGSPYNEQFF.

V and J are TRBV30 and TRBJ2-1, with 10 bases fitting TRBD1. In germline, CDR1 is GTSNPN, CDR2 SVGIG (reference sequence). The CDR3 has 15 amino acids. The trim removed 2 bases at V and 6 bases at J, leaving 7 bases unmatched. CDR3 loop: CAWSIRTGGANEQFF. In DNA form, the CDR3 reads TGTGCCTGGAGTATCCGGACAGGGGGGGCCAATGAGCAGTTCTTC.